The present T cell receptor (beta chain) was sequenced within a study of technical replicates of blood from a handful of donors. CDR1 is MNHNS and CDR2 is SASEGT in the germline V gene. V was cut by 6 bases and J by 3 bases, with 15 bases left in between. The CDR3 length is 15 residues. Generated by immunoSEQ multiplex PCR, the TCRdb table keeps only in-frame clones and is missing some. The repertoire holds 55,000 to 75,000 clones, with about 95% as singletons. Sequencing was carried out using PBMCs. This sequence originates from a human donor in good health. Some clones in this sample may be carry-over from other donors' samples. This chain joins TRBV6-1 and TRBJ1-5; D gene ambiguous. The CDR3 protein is CASRGRGQPNQPQHF. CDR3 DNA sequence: TGTGCCAGCAGGGGAAGAGGGCAGCCCAATCAGCCCCAGCATTTT.